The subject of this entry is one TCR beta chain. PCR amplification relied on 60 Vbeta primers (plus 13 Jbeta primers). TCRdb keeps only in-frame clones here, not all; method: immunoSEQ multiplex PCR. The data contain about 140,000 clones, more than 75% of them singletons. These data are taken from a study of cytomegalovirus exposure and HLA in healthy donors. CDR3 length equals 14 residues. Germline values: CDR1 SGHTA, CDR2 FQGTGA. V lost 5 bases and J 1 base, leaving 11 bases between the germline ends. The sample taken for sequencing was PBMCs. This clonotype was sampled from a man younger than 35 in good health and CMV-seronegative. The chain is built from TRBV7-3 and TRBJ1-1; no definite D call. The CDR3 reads CASSILGGNTEAFF. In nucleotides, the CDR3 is TGTGCCAGCAGCATACTCGGCGGGAACACTGAAGCTTTCTTT.